The clone carrying this T cell receptor (beta chain) appeared a few times. The sample comes from a study of T cells after yellow fever vaccination. Each CDR3 protein is one row after TCRdb ran MiXCR on the 5' RACE reads. The profile shows approximately 130,000 distinct CDR3 sequences, 13% to 15% of them singletons. The sequence was collected from a man aged 18 to 30 who received the YFV17D yellow fever vaccine. Sample: CD8+ T cells sorted from PBMCs, taken 5 days after the yellow fever booster vaccination.

The CDR3 loop is CASSPRETDTQYF. The CDR3 DNA is TGCGCCAGCAGCCCCCGGGAGACAGATACGCAGTATTTT. This chain links TRBV4-1 with TRBJ2-3; weak D call: TRBD2 (6 bases). CDR1 and CDR2 from the germline V gene are MGHRA and YSYEKL. V lost 4 bases to trimming and J lost 3 bases, with 8 bases between them. The CDR3 covers 13 residues.